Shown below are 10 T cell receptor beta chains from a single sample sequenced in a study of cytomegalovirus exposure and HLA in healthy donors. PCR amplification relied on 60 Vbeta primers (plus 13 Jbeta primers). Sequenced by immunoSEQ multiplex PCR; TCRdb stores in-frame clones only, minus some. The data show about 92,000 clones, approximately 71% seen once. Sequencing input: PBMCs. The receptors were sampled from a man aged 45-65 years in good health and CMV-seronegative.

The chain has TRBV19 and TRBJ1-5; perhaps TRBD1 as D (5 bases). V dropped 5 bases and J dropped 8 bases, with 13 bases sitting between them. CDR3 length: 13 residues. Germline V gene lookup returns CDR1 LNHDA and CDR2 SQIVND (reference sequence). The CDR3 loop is CASSVGLRKPQHF. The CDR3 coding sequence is TGTGCCAGTAGTGTGGGACTTAGGAAGCCCCAGCATTTT. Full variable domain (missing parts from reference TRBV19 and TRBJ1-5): DGGITQSPKYLFRKEGQNVTLSCEQNLNHDAMYWYRQDPGQGLRLIYYSQIVNDFQKGDIAEGYSVSREKKESFPLTVTSAQKNPTAFYLCASSVGLRKPQHFGDGTRLSIL.

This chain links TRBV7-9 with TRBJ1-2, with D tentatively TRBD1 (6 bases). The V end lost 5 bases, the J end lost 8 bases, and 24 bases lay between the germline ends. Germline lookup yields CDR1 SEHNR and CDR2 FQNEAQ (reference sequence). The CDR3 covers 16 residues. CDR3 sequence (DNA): TGTGCCAGCAGCCCGTTACACGCTCGTACAGGGAACGGCTACACCTTC. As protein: CASSPLHARTGNGYTF.

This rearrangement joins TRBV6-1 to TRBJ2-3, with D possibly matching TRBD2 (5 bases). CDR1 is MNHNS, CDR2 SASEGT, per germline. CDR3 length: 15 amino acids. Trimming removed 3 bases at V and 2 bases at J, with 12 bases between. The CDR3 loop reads CASSDLARHTDTQYF. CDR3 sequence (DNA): TGTGCCAGCAGTGATCTAGCTCGTCACACAGATACGCAGTATTTT.

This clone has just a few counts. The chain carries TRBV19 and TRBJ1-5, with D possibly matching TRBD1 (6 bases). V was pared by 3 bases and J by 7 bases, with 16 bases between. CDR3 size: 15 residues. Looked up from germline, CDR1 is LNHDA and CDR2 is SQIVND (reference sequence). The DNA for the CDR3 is TGTGCCAGTAGTATTGGGCTCCTTCAGGGGCAGCCCCAGCATTTT. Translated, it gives CASSIGLLQGQPQHF.

The chain's CDR3 is CASSALQGAGEAFF. The CDR3 bases are TGTGCCAGCAGCGCCTTACAGGGGGCGGGGGAAGCTTTCTTT. The J gene is TRBJ1-1, the V gene TRBV7-2; 9 bases fit TRBD1. From germline, CDR1 is SGHTA and CDR2 FQGNSA. This CDR3 region has 14 residues. With V trimmed by 5 bases and J by 8 bases, 9 bases remained unmatched.

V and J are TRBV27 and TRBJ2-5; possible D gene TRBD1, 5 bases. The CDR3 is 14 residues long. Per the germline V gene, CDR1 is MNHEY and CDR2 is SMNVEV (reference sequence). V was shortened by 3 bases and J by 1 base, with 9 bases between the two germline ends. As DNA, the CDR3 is TGTGCCAGCAGTTTCTCCAGGGCCCAAGAGACCCAGTACTTC. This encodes CASSFSRAQETQYF.

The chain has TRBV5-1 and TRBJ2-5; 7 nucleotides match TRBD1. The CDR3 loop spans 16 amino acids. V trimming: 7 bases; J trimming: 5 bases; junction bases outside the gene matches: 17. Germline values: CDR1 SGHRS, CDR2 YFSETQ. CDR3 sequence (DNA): TGCGCCAGCGCCAGCCTGCCCCAGGGGGTAGGGGAGACCCAGTACTTC. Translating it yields CASASLPQGVGETQYF.

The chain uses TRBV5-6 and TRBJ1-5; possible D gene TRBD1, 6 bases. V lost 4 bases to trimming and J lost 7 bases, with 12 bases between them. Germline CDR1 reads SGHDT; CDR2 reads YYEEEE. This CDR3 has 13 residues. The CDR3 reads CASSARTEQPQHF. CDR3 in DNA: TGTGCCAGCAGCGCCCGGACAGAACAGCCCCAGCATTTT. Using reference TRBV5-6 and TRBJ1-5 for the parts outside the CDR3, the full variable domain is DAGVTQSPTHLIKTRGQQVTLRCSPKSGHDTVSWYQQALGQGPQFIFQYYEEEERQRGNFPDRFSGHQFPNYSSELNVNALLLGDSALYLCASSARTEQPQHFGDGTRLSIL.

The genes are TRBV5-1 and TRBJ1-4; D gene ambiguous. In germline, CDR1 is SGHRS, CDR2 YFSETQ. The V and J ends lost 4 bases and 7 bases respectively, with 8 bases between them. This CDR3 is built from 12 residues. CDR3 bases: TGCGCCAGCAGCCCGGAGAGTGAAAAACTGTTTTTT. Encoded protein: CASSPESEKLFF.

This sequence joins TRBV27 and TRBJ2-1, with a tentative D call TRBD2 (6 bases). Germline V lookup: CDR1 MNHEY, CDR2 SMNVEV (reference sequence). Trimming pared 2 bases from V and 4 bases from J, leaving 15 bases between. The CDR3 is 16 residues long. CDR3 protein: CASSLGGSRIYNEQFF. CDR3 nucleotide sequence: TGTGCCAGCAGTTTAGGGGGGTCCCGCATATACAATGAGCAGTTCTTC.